The TCR beta chain described here comes from a study of CD8 T cells in ankylosing spondylitis. TCRdb analysed the 5' RACE reads with MiXCR anew, one entry per CDR3 protein. In the table there are about 360,000 distinct CDR3 sequences, 20% to 25% of which are singletons. Findings and limits, study-wide: Certain motif variants had earlier been reported in reactive arthritis synovial fluid and blood.

This clonotype was observed at least ten times. Antigen: not known. Per germline, CDR1 SQVTM and CDR2 ANQGSEA. Germline trimming cut 7 bases from V and 7 bases from J; bases unmatched to any gene: 9. This CDR3 has 13 residues. The chain joins TRBV29-1 to TRBJ1-4; TRBD1 aligns across 7 bases. The origin of this receptor is a male donor with ankylosing spondylitis or in good health (not recorded which). Specimen: blood, either unsorted or a sorted T cell fraction (not recorded which). For the CDR3, the DNA is TGCAGCGCTGCGGGGACAGCGGGTGAAAAACTGTTTTTT. It encodes CSAAGTAGEKLFF.